This TCR beta chain was identified during a study of T cell repertoires in cytomegalovirus infection. Across the study: Researchers turned to recently identified HLA-C-restricted CMV epitopes as well as well-studied HLA-B-restricted ones.

This CDR3 region has 15 residues. CDR1 SGHTA and CDR2 FQGNSA come from the germline V gene. V lost 0 bases, J lost 5 bases, and 14 bases lay in between. Remarks on this clonotype: Its specificity is unknown.

TCRdb re-called the reads with MiXCR, one entry per CDR3 protein. This sample carries 44,000 or so distinct CDR3 sequences, around 23% of them seen once, and the ten largest clones take 70% to 90%. The chain couples TRBV7-2 to TRBJ2-7; the D gene is possibly TRBD2 (6 bases). The clonotype was recovered from a human donor in good health (CMV status not recorded). Some clones in this sample may be carry-over from other donors' samples. The material sequenced was CD8+ T cells from cultured PBMCs, taken from culture after CMV antigen stimulation. This CDR3 reads CASSLAGGRINEQYF. In nucleotides, the CDR3 is TGTGCCAGCAGCTTAGCCGGGGGACGGATTAACGAGCAGTACTTC.